This T cell receptor beta chain was documented in a study of blood T cell repertoires in COVID-19. Sequencing used immunoSEQ multiplex PCR; TCRdb keeps in-frame clones, though not all of them. The profile shows 38,000 or so clones, 75% to 90% of them singletons. The sequenced sample was peripheral blood. The source is a human donor in a cohort sampled during active or convalescent COVID-19. The donor label of this sample is uncertain.

The CDR3: CASTSPNYGYTF. Written as DNA, the CDR3 is TGTGCCAGCACGTCTCCTAACTATGGCTACACCTTC. The chain links TRBV28 to TRBJ1-2; D gene uncertain. V dropped 7 bases and J dropped 0 bases, with 6 bases sitting between them. Germline values: CDR1 MDHEN, CDR2 SYDVKM. The CDR3 has 12 amino acids.